Listed here are 20 T cell receptor beta chains from one sample, sequenced in a study of human versus mouse CDR3 diversity and MHC coevolution. Libraries were prepared by immunoSEQ multiplex PCR; TCRdb keeps only in-frame clonotypes and omits some of them. This table holds 45,000 to 75,000 clones, over 90% found once. Sequencing used naive CD4+ T cells from blood. The subset is: CD45RO-negative CD62L-positive naive CD4 T cells. The receptors were sampled from a person aged 55 to 75 in good health.

The chain employs TRBV4-1 and TRBJ2-6, with 16 bases aligning to TRBD2. Trimming at V came to 2 bases and at J to 4 bases, leaving 14 bases not matched to a gene. CDR1 is MGHRA and CDR2 is YSYEKL in the germline V gene. The CDR3 is 22 residues long. The CDR3 DNA reads TGCGCCAGCAGCCAACCCCCGGGACTAGCGGGAGGGTCCTCCTCGGGGGCCAACGTCCTGACTTTC. Its translation: CASSQPPGLAGGSSSGANVLTF.

This chain links TRBV12-5 with TRBJ2-3; TRBD2 matches 13 bases. Germline trimming cut 4 bases from V and 0 bases from J; bases unmatched to any gene: 4. The CDR3 runs 17 residues. From germline, CDR1 is LGHNT and CDR2 FRNRAP. CDR3 protein: CASGSGLAGQSTDTQYF. CDR3 DNA: TGTGCTAGTGGTTCGGGACTAGCGGGACAAAGCACAGATACGCAGTATTTT.

This chain joins TRBV5-1 and TRBJ2-5, with D perhaps matching TRBD1 (6 bases). Trimming cost V 1 base and J 11 bases, with 21 bases left between them. The CDR3 runs to 15 residues. The germline gives CDR1 SGHRS, CDR2 YFSETQ. The CDR3 DNA sequence: TGCGCCAGCAGCTTGAATACGGGCCTTTCAGGGGAGCAGTACTTC. Amino acids: CASSLNTGLSGEQYF.

In its sample, this clone was seen once. This rearrangement joins TRBV5-5 to TRBJ1-1; D is unresolved. V lost 5 bases and J lost 1, with 12 bases in between. The length of the CDR3 is 14 residues. Germline values: CDR1 SGHKS, CDR2 YYEKEE (reference sequence). This chain's CDR3 is CASSQIGGNTEAFF. The CDR3 DNA sequence: TGTGCCAGCAGTCAAATTGGCGGGAACACTGAAGCTTTCTTT.

Remarks on this clone: This same CDR3 is encoded by further DNA sequences in the sample. This rearrangement joins TRBV5-1 to TRBJ2-7; weak D call: TRBD2 (5 bases). CDR1 and CDR2 from the germline V gene are SGHRS and YFSETQ. The CDR3 spans 14 residues. Trimming cost V 2 bases and J 0 bases, with 9 bases left between them. In nucleotides, the CDR3 is TGCGCCAGCAGCTTAAGCGGTAGCTCCTACGAGCAGTACTTC. Its translation: CASSLSGSSYEQYF.

V is TRBV19 and J is TRBJ2-3, with no clear D. Trimming cost V 5 bases and J 2 bases, with 5 bases left between them. The CDR3 spans 12 residues. Germline CDR1 reads LNHDA; CDR2 reads SQIVND (reference sequence). CDR3 coding DNA: TGTGCCAGTAGTCCCTCCACAGATACGCAGTATTTT. Protein: CASSPSTDTQYF.

The chain has TRBV11-2 and TRBJ2-3; D is possibly TRBD2 (7 bases). CDR1 and CDR2 from the germline V gene are SGHAT and FQNNGV. V was cut by 11 bases and J by 3 bases, with 21 bases left in between. The CDR3 extends over 15 amino acids. The CDR3 loop reads CAGGGVGGGTDTQYF. The CDR3 bases are TGTGCCGGAGGGGGTGTTGGGGGAGGGACAGATACGCAGTATTTT.

The chain recombines TRBV5-4 with TRBJ2-2, with D perhaps matching TRBD2 (5 bases). The V and J ends lost 4 bases and 5 bases respectively, with 6 bases between them. CDR3 length: 12 amino acids. The germline gives CDR1 SGHNT, CDR2 YYREEE (reference sequence). In DNA form, the CDR3 reads TGTGCCAGCAGCCGGGATACCGGGGAGCTGTTTTTT. Amino acids: CASSRDTGELFF. The full variable domain, its missing parts supplied by reference TRBV5-4 and TRBJ2-2, is ETGVTQSPTHLIKTRGQQVTLRCSSQSGHNTVSWYQQALGQGPQFIFQYYREEENGRGNFPPRFSGLQFPNYSSELNVNALELDDSALYLCASSRDTGELFFGEGSRLTVL.

V gene TRBV29-1 combines with J gene TRBJ2-7; TRBD2 aligns across 13 bases. Germline V gene sequence: CDR1 SQVTM, CDR2 ANQGSEA. The CDR3 covers 13 residues. V lost 4 bases, J lost 7 bases, and 4 bases stayed unmatched. DNA for the CDR3: TGCAGCGTTGGGACTAGCGGGAGTCGGGAGCAGTACTTC. It specifies CSVGTSGSREQYF.

The gene calls are TRBV5-4 and TRBJ2-5; TRBD1 is a possible D gene (5 bases). The CDR3 runs 16 residues. Looked up from germline, CDR1 is SGHNT and CDR2 is YYREEE (reference sequence). V was trimmed by 4 bases and J by 4 bases, leaving 20 bases between them. The CDR3 reads CASSPSGQGVIETQYF. The CDR3 DNA reads TGTGCCAGCAGCCCATCCGGGCAGGGTGTTATAGAGACCCAGTACTTC.

The chain recombines TRBV5-1 with TRBJ2-7, with D possibly matching TRBD1 (10 bases). The CDR3 is 16 amino acids. CDR1 and CDR2 (germline): SGHRS, YFSETQ. Between the trimmed V and J ends, which lost 4 bases and 12 bases, there was a span of 29 bases. In DNA form, the CDR3 reads TGCGCCAGCAGCATTCGGGACAGGGGATTAGCGGGGGAACTGTACTTC. Amino acids: CASSIRDRGLAGELYF.

The CDR3: CASSPGLAGGQFF. For the CDR3, the DNA is TGTGCCAGCAGCCCGGGACTAGCGGGAGGGCAGTTCTTC. The rearrangement links TRBV5-6 to TRBJ2-1; 15 bases align to TRBD2. The CDR3 length is 13 residues. Germline CDR1 and CDR2: SGHDT and YYEEEE. The V and J ends lost 4 bases and 12 bases, in that order; junction bases with no gene match: 2.

V and J are TRBV6-1 and TRBJ2-4; the D gene is possibly TRBD1 (5 bases). From germline, CDR1 is MNHNS and CDR2 SASEGT. V lost 2 bases and J lost 1, with 15 bases in between. This CDR3 is built from 17 residues. For the CDR3, the DNA is TGTGCCAGCAGTGAACGGGTTTCGACAGTGGCCAAAAACATTCAGTACTTC. Its protein is CASSERVSTVAKNIQYF.

V usage is TRBV29-1 and J usage is TRBJ1-4; D not resolved. This CDR3 contains 14 residues. Trimming stripped 7 bases from V and 0 bases from J, with 12 bases between. The germline V gene encodes CDR1 SQVTM and CDR2 ANQGSEA. As DNA, the CDR3 is TGCAGCGCGGGGAGTACGGCAACTAATGAAAAACTGTTTTTT. It is translated as CSAGSTATNEKLFF.

The rearrangement joins TRBV5-1 to TRBJ1-4; D not certain. Trimming took 4 bases from V and 7 from J, leaving 14 bases between them. The CDR3 spans 14 residues. Germline assignment: CDR1 SGHRS and CDR2 YFSETQ. This CDR3 is CASSHDGFGEKLFF. DNA of the CDR3: TGCGCCAGCAGCCATGACGGGTTCGGTGAAAAACTGTTTTTT.

The gene calls are TRBV7-8 and TRBJ2-3; maybe TRBD2 (6 bases). Germline loops: CDR1 SGHVS, CDR2 FQNEAQ. This CDR3 spans 14 amino acids. V dropped 8 bases and J dropped 3 bases, with 15 bases sitting between them. The CDR3 DNA follows: TGTGCCAGCGCGTCTAGCGCTTTGACAGATACGCAGTATTTT. It specifies CASASSALTDTQYF.

The table lists this clone with a few counts. The chain joins TRBV21-1 to TRBJ1-5; TRBD1 is the table's D call and was not checked against the DNA. TRBV21-1 is a recognized pseudogene. This CDR3 spans 16 amino acids. CDR3 amino acids: CASSKTPHRGIQPQHF. CDR3 nucleotides: TGTGCCAGCAGCAAAACCCCACACAGGGGAATCCAGCCCCAGCATTTT.

V is TRBV19 and J is TRBJ2-5; D is possibly TRBD1 (5 bases). Germline V gives CDR1 LNHDA, CDR2 SQIVND (reference sequence). The CDR3 is 14 residues long. V shed 3 bases and J shed 5 bases, with 13 bases lying between them. In nucleotides, the CDR3 is TGTGCCAGTAGTATGGGCAGGGTGGAGGAGACCCAGTACTTC. Residues: CASSMGRVEETQYF.

The chain links TRBV11-2 to TRBJ1-4; TRBD1 is a possible D gene (5 bases). Per the germline V gene, CDR1 is SGHAT and CDR2 is FQNNGV. This CDR3 spans 13 amino acids. V was trimmed by 2 bases and J by 6 bases, leaving 7 bases between them. CDR3 nucleotide sequence: TGTGCCAGCAGCTTAACCAGGGATGAAAAACTGTTTTTT. Translated: CASSLTRDEKLFF.

This clone occurred a few times. This chain links TRBV19 with TRBJ1-5; D perhaps matches TRBD1 (6 bases). The CDR3 runs to 15 residues. CDR1 and CDR2 (germline): LNHDA, SQIVND (reference sequence). The germline V and J ends were trimmed by 4 bases and 5 bases, with 15 bases remaining between them. CDR3 DNA: TGTGCCAGTAGTAGGACAGAGTCCTACTATCAGCCCCAGCATTTT. This encodes CASSRTESYYQPQHF.